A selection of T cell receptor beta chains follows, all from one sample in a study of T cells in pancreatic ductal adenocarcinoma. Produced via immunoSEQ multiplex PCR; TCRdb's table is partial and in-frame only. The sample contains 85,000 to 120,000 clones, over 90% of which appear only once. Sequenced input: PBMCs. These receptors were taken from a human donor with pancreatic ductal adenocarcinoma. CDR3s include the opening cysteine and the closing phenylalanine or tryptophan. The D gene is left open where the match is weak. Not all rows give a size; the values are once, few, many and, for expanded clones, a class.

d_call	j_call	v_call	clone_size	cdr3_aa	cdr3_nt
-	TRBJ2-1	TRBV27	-	CASSFGDRRGNEQFF	TGTGCCAGCAGTTTCGGGGACCGCCGGGGGAATGAGCAGTTCTTC
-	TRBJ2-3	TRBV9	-	CASSVGIDTQYF	TGTGCCAGCAGCGTAGGTATAGATACGCAGTATTTT
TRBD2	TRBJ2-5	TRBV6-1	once	CASSESGSGEETQYF	TGTGCCAGCAGTGAGAGCGGGAGCGGGGAAGAGACCCAGTACTTC
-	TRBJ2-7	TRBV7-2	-	CASTSSGLYEQYF	TGTGCCAGCACCTCAAGTGGCCTCTACGAGCAGTACTTC
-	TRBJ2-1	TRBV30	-	CAWSRGENEQFF	TGTGCCTGGTCCCGAGGTGAAAATGAGCAGTTCTTC
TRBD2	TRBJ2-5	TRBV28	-	CASRTSLETQYF	TGTGCCAGCAGGACTAGCCTAGAGACCCAGTACTTC
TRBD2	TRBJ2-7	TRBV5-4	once	CASSFSSASGREQYF	TGTGCCAGCAGCTTTTCCTCCGCTAGCGGGAGGGAGCAGTACTTC
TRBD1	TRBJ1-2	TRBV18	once	CASSPSQGQGLDGYTF	TGTGCCAGCTCACCTTCCCAGGGACAGGGTTTAGATGGCTACACCTTC
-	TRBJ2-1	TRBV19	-	CASSMEGGGGRGYNEQFF	TGTGCCAGTAGTATGGAGGGGGGAGGGGGAAGGGGATACAATGAGCAGTTCTTC
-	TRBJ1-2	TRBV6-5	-	CASSSPQGSGYTF	TGTGCCAGCAGTAGTCCACAGGGTTCCGGCTACACCTTC
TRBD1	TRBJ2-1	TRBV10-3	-	CAIAAQGANEQFF	TGTGCCATCGCGGCACAGGGGGCAAATGAGCAGTTCTTC
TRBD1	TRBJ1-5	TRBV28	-	CATLTGGHNQPQHF	TGTGCCACCCTGACAGGGGGTCACAATCAGCCCCAGCATTTT
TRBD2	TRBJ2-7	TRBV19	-	CASSMKASGNLEQYF	TGTGCCAGTAGTATGAAGGCTAGCGGGAATCTCGAGCAGTACTTC
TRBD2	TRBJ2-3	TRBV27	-	CASRGGVHTQYF	TGTGCCAGCAGGGGGGGGGTGCATACGCAGTATTTT
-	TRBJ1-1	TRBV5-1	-	CASSLGRGGTEAFF	TGCGCCAGCAGCTTGGGCAGGGGTGGCACTGAAGCTTTCTTT
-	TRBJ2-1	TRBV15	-	CATRRVGLNEQFF	TGTGCCACCAGAAGGGTGGGGCTCAATGAGCAGTTCTTC
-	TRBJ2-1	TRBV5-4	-	CASSFGGAYNEQFF	TGTGCCAGCAGCTTCGGCGGAGCCTACAATGAGCAGTTCTTC
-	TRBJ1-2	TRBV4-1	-	CASSPEYDSSPTPVYTF	TGCGCCAGCAGCCCAGAGTACGACAGCAGCCCAACCCCGGTCTACACCTTC
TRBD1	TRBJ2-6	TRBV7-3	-	CASSPLPGQGATGANVLTF	TGTGCCAGCAGCCCCCTTCCGGGACAGGGGGCGACTGGGGCCAACGTCCTGACTTTC
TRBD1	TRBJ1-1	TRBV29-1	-	CSGRTGVNLATNTEAFF	TGCAGCGGCCGGACAGGGGTTAATTTAGCTACGAACACTGAAGCTTTCTTT
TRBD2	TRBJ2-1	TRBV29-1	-	CSVDSASGSYNEQFF	TGCAGCGTTGATTCCGCTAGCGGCTCCTACAATGAGCAGTTCTTC
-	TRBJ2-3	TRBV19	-	CASSINSGRTDTQYF	TGTGCCAGTAGTATTAACAGCGGCCGCACAGATACGCAGTATTTT
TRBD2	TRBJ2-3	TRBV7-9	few	CASRPSGAYPQYF	TGTGCCAGCAGACCTAGCGGGGCCTACCCGCAGTATTTT
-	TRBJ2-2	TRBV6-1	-	CASSAGANTGELFF	TGTGCCAGCAGTGCGGGGGCGAACACCGGGGAGCTGTTTTTT
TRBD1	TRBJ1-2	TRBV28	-	CASQIQGMIGGYTF	TGTGCCAGCCAAATACAGGGGATGATAGGTGGCTACACCTTC
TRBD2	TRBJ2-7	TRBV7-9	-	CASSGGGKFYEQYF	TGTGCCAGCAGCGGGGGGGGTAAGTTCTACGAGCAGTACTTC
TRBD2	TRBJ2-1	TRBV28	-	CASRAGGPHEEQFF	TGTGCCAGCCGGGCGGGAGGGCCACACGAAGAGCAGTTCTTC
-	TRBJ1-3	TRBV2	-	CASSMTESGNTIYF	TGTGCCAGCAGTATGACAGAATCTGGAAACACCATATATTTT
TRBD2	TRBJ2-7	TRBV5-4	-	CASSLGGGGSETYEQYF	TGTGCCAGCAGCTTGGGAGGAGGCGGGAGCGAAACGTACGAGCAGTACTTC
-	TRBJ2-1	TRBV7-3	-	CASSIGGGTYNEQFF	TGTGCCAGCAGCATCGGCGGGGGCACTTACAATGAGCAGTTCTTC
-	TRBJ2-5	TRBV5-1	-	CASSSLWTALQETQYF	TGCGCCAGCAGCTCTTTATGGACAGCCCTACAAGAGACCCAGTACTTC
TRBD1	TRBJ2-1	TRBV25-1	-	CASRDRPNNEQFF	TGTGCCAGCAGGGACAGGCCTAACAATGAGCAGTTCTTC
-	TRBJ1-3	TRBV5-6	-	CASSLGPLTGVDTIYF	TGTGCCAGCAGCTTGGGGCCCCTAACGGGAGTGGACACCATATATTTT
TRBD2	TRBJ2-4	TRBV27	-	CASRAGAFENIQYF	TGTGCCAGCAGAGCGGGGGCGTTCGAAAACATTCAGTACTTC
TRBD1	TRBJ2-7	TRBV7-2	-	CASSLTGTGSYEQYF	TGTGCCAGCAGCTTAACAGGGACAGGGAGCTACGAGCAGTACTTC
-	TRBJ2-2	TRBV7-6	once	CASSLGSAGGGELFF	TGTGCCAGCAGCTTAGGGTCGGCAGGAGGGGGGGAGCTGTTTTTT
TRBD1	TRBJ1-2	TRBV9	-	CASSGAYPGQGANYGYTF	TGTGCCAGCAGCGGGGCGTACCCGGGACAGGGCGCTAACTATGGCTACACCTTC
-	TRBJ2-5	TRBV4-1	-	CASSPAGETQYF	TGCGCCAGCAGCCCAGCGGGAGAGACCCAGTACTTC
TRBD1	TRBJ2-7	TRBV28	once	CVSRRDRGREQYF	TGTGTCAGCAGGAGGGACAGGGGGCGCGAGCAGTACTTC
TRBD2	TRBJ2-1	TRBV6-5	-	CASSTSPGSYNEQFF	TGTGCCAGCTCGACTAGCCCTGGCTCCTACAATGAGCAGTTCTTC
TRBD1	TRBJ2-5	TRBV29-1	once	CSVGQGRPGTQYF	TGCAGCGTGGGACAGGGCCGTCCAGGGACCCAGTACTTC
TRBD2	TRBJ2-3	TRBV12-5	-	CASGLVLGGGRSTDTQYF	TGTGCTAGTGGTTTGGTACTGGGTGGCGGGAGGAGCACAGATACGCAGTATTTT
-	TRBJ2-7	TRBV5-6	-	CASSLLETRVYEQYF	TGTGCCAGCAGCTTGCTTGAGACTAGGGTGTACGAGCAGTACTTC
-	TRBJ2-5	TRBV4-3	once	CASSQDLGQQETQYF	TGCGCCAGCAGCCAAGATCTTGGACAGCAAGAGACCCAGTACTTC
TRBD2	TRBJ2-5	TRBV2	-	CASSEPPSGSLGTQYF	TGTGCCAGCAGTGAGCCCCCTAGCGGGAGTTTAGGGACCCAGTACTTC
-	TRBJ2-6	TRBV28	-	CASFPLSGANVLTF	TGTGCCAGCTTCCCTCTCTCTGGGGCCAACGTCCTGACTTTC
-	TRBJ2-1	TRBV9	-	CASSVGGSDEQFF	TGTGCCAGCAGCGTCGGCGGATCAGATGAGCAGTTCTTC
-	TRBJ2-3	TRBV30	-	CAWSHYSDTQYF	TGTGCCTGGAGCCACTATTCAGATACGCAGTATTTT
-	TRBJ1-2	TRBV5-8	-	CASSPGGFNGYTF	TGTGCCAGCAGCCCCGGCGGATTTAATGGCTACACCTTC
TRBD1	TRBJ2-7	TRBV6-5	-	CASGRDRGSEQYF	TGTGCCAGCGGACGGGACAGGGGCTCCGAGCAGTACTTC